This entry features one T cell receptor (beta chain) sequence. What it binds is not known. This entry is derived from a study of T cell responses to AZD1222 COVID-19 vaccine. The assay was immunoSEQ multiplex PCR, and TCRdb's table has in-frame clones only and misses some. The table includes 90,000 to 150,000 clones, just over 85% detected once. There are 16 residues in the CDR3. Germline V gives CDR1 PRHDT, CDR2 FYEKMQ (reference sequence). Trimming took 5 bases from V and 5 from J; bases not matched to a gene: 10. Study-wide results and limits: Two AZD1222 administrations were followed by greater Spike-specific TCR breadth and depth.

The genes are TRBV13 and TRBJ2-3; 10 positions agree with TRBD1. The receptor was derived from an adult who received the AZD1222 COVID-19 vaccine. This specimen was peripheral blood, taken 28 days after the second AZD1222 dose. CDR3 sequence: CASSLRDRGMRDTQYF. CDR3 sequence (DNA): TGTGCCAGCAGCCTCCGGGACAGGGGAATGAGAGATACGCAGTATTTT.